This T cell receptor (beta chain) derives from a study of patients and donors after allogeneic stem cell transplantation. TCRdb redid the calling of the RT-PCR reads with MiXCR, one entry per CDR3 protein. Among tens of thousands of distinct CDR3 sequences listed, about 14% were seen once. This CDR3 region has 15 residues. Losses at the gene ends were 5 bases for V and 5 bases for J; bases not matched to a gene: 7. What was sequenced was blood, either unsorted or a sorted T cell fraction (not recorded which). This clonotype originated in a human donor who was either an allogeneic HSCT recipient or a stem cell or donor lymphocyte infusion donor (not recorded which). It is not recorded whose cells these are; they may come from a transplant donor. The V gene is TRBV12-3 or TRBV12-4, the J gene TRBJ2-1, with 9 bases identical to TRBD1. CDR3 in DNA: TGTGCCAGCAGTAACCGGGACAGGGATAACAATGAGCAGTTCTTC. Its translation: CASSNRDRDNNEQFF.